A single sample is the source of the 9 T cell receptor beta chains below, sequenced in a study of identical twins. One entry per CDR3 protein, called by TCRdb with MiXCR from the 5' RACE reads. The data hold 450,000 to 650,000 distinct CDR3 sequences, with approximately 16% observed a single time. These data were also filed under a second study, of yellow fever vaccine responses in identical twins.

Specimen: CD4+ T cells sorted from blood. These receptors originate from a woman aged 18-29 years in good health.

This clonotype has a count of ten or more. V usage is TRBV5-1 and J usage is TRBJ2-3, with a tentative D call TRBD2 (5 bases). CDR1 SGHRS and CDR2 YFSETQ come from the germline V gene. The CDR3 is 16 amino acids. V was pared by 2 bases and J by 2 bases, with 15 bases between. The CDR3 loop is CASSFVTAELTDTQYF. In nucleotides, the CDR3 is TGCGCCAGCAGCTTTGTAACAGCGGAACTCACAGATACGCAGTATTTT.

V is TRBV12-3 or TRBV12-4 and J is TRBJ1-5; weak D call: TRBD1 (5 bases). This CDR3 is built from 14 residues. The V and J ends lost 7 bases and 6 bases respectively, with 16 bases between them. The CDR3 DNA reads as TGTGCCAGCACCGCGGGACTGTCGGGTCAGCCCCAGCATTTT. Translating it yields CASTAGLSGQPQHF.

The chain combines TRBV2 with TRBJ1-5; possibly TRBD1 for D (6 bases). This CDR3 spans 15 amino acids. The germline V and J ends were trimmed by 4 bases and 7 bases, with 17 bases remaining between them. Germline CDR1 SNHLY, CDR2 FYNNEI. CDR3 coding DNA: TGTGCCAGCAGTGGGGGCAGGGGTGAATTGCAGCCCCAGCATTTT. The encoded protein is CASSGGRGELQPQHF. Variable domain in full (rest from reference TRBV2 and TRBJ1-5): EPEVTQTPSHQVTQMGQEVILRCVPISNHLYFYWYRQILGQKVEFLVSFYNNEISEKSEIFDDQFSVERPDGSNFTLKIRSTKLEDSAMYFCASSGGRGELQPQHFGDGTRLSIL.

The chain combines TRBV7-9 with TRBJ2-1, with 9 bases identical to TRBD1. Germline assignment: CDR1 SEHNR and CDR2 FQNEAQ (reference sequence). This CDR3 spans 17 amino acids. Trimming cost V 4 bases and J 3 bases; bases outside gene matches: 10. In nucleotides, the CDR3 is TGTGCCAGCAGCTCGAACCCCGGGACAGGGAACTACAATGAGCAGTTCTTC. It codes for CASSSNPGTGNYNEQFF. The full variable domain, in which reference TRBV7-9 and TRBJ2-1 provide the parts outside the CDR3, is DTGVSQNPRHKITKRGQNVTFRCDPISEHNRLYWYRQTLGQGPEFLTYFQNEAQLEKSRLLSDRFSAERPKGSFSTLEIQRTEQGDSAMYLCASSSNPGTGNYNEQFFGPGTRLTVL.

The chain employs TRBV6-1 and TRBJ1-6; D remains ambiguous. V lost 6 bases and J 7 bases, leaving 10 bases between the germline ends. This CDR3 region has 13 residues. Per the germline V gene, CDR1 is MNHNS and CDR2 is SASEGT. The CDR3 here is CASSNPENSPLHF. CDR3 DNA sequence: TGTGCCAGCAGCAACCCAGAAAATTCACCCCTCCACTTT.

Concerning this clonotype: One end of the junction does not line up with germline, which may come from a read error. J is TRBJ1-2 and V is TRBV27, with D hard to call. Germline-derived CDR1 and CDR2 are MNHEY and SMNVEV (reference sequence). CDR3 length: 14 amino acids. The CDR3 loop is CASSLSSGIVPPHF. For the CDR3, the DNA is TGTGCCAGCAGTTTATCGTCCGGAATAGTCCCCCCCCACTTC.

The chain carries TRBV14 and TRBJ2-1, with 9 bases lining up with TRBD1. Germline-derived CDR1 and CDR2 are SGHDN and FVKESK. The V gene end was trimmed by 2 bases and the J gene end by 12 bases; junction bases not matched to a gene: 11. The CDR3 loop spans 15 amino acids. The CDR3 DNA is TGTGCCAGCAGCCAAATACCGGGACAGGGTTTGGGGCAGTTCTTC. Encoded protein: CASSQIPGQGLGQFF.

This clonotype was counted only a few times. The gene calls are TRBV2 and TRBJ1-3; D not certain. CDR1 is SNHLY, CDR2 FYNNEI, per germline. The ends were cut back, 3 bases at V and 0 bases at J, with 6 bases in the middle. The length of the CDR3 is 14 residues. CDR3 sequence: CASSDFGSGNTIYF. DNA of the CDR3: TGTGCCAGCAGTGATTTCGGCTCTGGAAACACCATATATTTT.

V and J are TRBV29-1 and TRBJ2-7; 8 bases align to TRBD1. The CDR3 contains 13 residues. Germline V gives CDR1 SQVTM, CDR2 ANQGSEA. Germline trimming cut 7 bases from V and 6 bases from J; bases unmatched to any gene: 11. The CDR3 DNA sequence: TGCAGCGGTAAGGGGCAGGGGGCCAGCGAGCAGTACTTC. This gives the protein CSGKGQGASEQYF.